The sequence of this TCR beta chain was determined in a study of technical replicates of blood from a handful of donors. This table comes from immunoSEQ multiplex PCR, and its TCRdb copy is limited to in-frame clones, with some not included. This sample has some 82,000 clones, with around 94% found just once. The V gene lost 5 bases and the J gene lost 2 bases, with 19 bases spanning the gap. The CDR3 sequence is 17 residues long. CDR1 and CDR2 (germline): SGHTA, FQGNSA. The chain recombines TRBV7-2 with TRBJ2-1; D possibly corresponds to TRBD2 (7 bases). The receptor was isolated from a human donor in good health. The sequencing input was T cells isolated from PBMCs. CDR3 coding DNA: TGTGCCAGCAGCCGGGGGGCCCGCGGGTCGACCTACAATGAGCAGTTCTTC. Protein sequence: CASSRGARGSTYNEQFF.